The 10 T cell receptor beta chains below all came from one sample that was sequenced in a study of blood T cell repertoires in COVID-19. The method was immunoSEQ multiplex PCR; TCRdb's version includes in-frame clones alone and lacks a portion of them. The sample consists of approximately 400,000 clones, about 87% of them appearing once. The sample consisted of peripheral blood. These receptors were obtained from a woman in her fifties or sixties with COVID-19, enrolled during active disease.

V and J are TRBV9 and TRBJ2-3; 7 positions agree with TRBD1. The ends lost 5 bases at V and 2 bases at J; junction bases unmatched: 5. Germline CDR1 is SGDLS and CDR2 is YYNGEE. This CDR3 comprises 14 residues. CDR3 loop: CASRGGQFTDTQYF. The CDR3 coding sequence is TGTGCCAGCAGAGGGGGACAGTTCACAGATACGCAGTATTTT.

This sequence joins TRBV15 and TRBJ2-7; maybe TRBD2 (6 bases). V lost 1 base and J lost 6, with 16 bases in between. CDR1 LNHNV and CDR2 YYDKDF come from the germline V gene (reference sequence). This CDR3 is built from 15 residues. CDR3: CATSRANLLALEQYF. CDR3 in DNA: TGTGCCACCAGCAGAGCGAACCTACTAGCTCTCGAGCAGTACTTC.

J is TRBJ2-7 and V is TRBV19; D is possibly TRBD1 (5 bases). Germline CDR1 is LNHDA and CDR2 is SQIVND (reference sequence). The CDR3 has 12 amino acids. V was shortened by 10 bases and J by 6 bases, with 16 bases between the two germline ends. In DNA form, the CDR3 reads TGTGCCACTTCCCAGGGTTCCCGCGAGCAGTACTTC. It yields the protein CATSQGSREQYF.

The chain employs TRBV11-1 and TRBJ2-5; no clear D. The germline V gene encodes CDR1 SGHAT and CDR2 FQDESV (reference sequence). The germline V and J ends were trimmed by 3 bases and 2 bases, with 7 bases remaining between them. The CDR3 runs to 13 residues. The CDR3 region has the DNA TGTGCCAGCAGCTTGACTCGACAAGAGACCCAGTACTTC. Amino acid sequence: CASSLTRQETQYF.

V usage is TRBV5-4 and J usage is TRBJ1-1; 8 nucleotides align to TRBD1. The CDR3 is 16 residues long. CDR1 is SGHNT and CDR2 is YYREEE in the germline V gene (reference sequence). The V gene end was trimmed by 3 bases and the J gene end by 1 base; junction bases not matched to a gene: 8. CDR3 in DNA: TGTGCCAGCAGCTCGCCCGGACAGGGAGGGAACACTGAAGCTTTCTTT. It yields the protein CASSSPGQGGNTEAFF.

Written as DNA, the CDR3 is TGTGCCTGGGGAGGGGAGCAGGGGGATGGCTACACCTTC. Protein sequence: CAWGGEQGDGYTF. This sequence joins TRBV30 and TRBJ1-2; 7 bases line up with TRBD1. CDR3 length equals 13 residues. Germline assignment: CDR1 GTSNPN and CDR2 SVGIG (reference sequence). Trimming took 5 bases from V and 6 from J; bases not matched to a gene: 9.

As regards this clone: An end of the junction does not agree with germline; a read error may underlie this. V and J are TRBV3-1 (or the pseudogene TRBV3-2) and TRBJ1-2; TRBD1 is a possible D gene (5 bases). The CDR3 loop spans 11 amino acids. Germline V gene lookup returns CDR1 LGHDT and CDR2 YNNKEL (reference sequence). The chain's CDR3 is CASSQLGHFRF. The CDR3 DNA reads TGTGCCAGCAGCCAACTCGGACATTTTCGCTTC.

This chain uses TRBV12-3 or TRBV12-4 with TRBJ1-1; no clear D. With 7 bases removed from V and 2 bases from J, the gap between germline ends came to 5 bases. The CDR3 contains 11 residues. The CDR3 sequence is CASILNTEAFF. The CDR3 DNA is TGTGCCAGCATCTTAAACACTGAAGCTTTCTTT.

The chain links TRBV6-6 to TRBJ1-1; tentative D call: TRBD1 (6 bases). The CDR3 contains 11 residues. The V end lost 10 bases, the J end lost 3 bases, and 9 bases lay between the germline ends. Germline CDR1 is MNHNY and CDR2 is SVGAGI (reference sequence). CDR3 region: CAIYRDTEAFF. For the CDR3, the DNA is TGTGCCATTTACAGGGACACTGAAGCTTTCTTT.

In regard to this clone: The final CDR3 position lacks the conserved phenylalanine or tryptophan, pointing to a likely read error. No DNA is shown, since the ends of the CDR3 on it are uncertain; the CDR3 is the one TCRdb lists. The chain's CDR3 is CASSPPGTDWGWEL. This chain uses TRBV6-6 with TRBJ1-1; the table's D gene call, TRBD1, was not cross checked with the DNA. The CDR3 length is 14 residues, termini included. Germline V gives CDR1 MNHNY, CDR2 SVGAGI (reference sequence).